This T cell receptor (beta chain) was sequenced for a study of blood T cell repertoires in COVID-19. As for the study in general: Sites across the United States, Italy and Spain contributed samples from acute and convalescent COVID-19.

The participants were between roughly 18 and 100 years old and came from some 23 US areas. TCRdb's copy holds only in-frame clones and misses some; the assay was immunoSEQ multiplex PCR. The sample yields fewer than 300,000 clones, roughly 88% seen once. V lost 1 base, J lost 9 bases, and 3 bases stayed unmatched. The CDR3 consists of 13 residues. Germline values: CDR1 MDHEN, CDR2 SYDVKM. The chain couples TRBV28 to TRBJ2-3; 8 bases fit TRBD1. Sequencing was performed on PBMCs or T cells enriched from blood (not recorded which). The sequence came from a woman aged 25 to 39 who had recovered from COVID-19. The CDR3 DNA follows: TGTGCCAGCAGTTTATTAGGACAGGGAACGCAGTATTTT. Protein: CASSLLGQGTQYF.